Reported below is one T cell receptor (beta chain). Seattle-derived patients entered the study during active infection and were followed longitudinally. This entry belongs to a study of blood T cell repertoires in COVID-19. Whole-study context: Italy, Spain and the United States were the sources of the convalescent and acute COVID-19 samples. From T cells, B-cell-depleted T cells, or PBMCs came the material, which was cDNA or gDNA.

Original handling: For nucleated cells, counts were estimated from reference gene primer amplification. Sequencing was performed with immunoSEQ multiplex PCR; in TCRdb, only in-frame clones are kept and a portion is missing. That table is the source of V, J and clone size, and D and trimming were worked out from the DNA. The sample carries 150,000 or so clones, roughly 83% recorded once. CDR3 length equals 14 residues. The V gene's germline CDR1 is MNHEY and CDR2 SVGAGI. V lost 2 bases and J lost 7, with 11 bases in between. The chain is built from TRBV6-5 and TRBJ1-4, with D possibly TRBD1 on 6 matching bases. The source is a woman aged 55 to 70 with COVID-19, enrolled during active disease. Sequenced input: peripheral blood. Here the CDR3 DNA reads TGTGCCAGCAGTTACGGGGGCCCTGGTGAAAAACTGTTTTTT. This codes for CASSYGGPGEKLFF.